This record concerns one T cell receptor (beta chain) sequence. This specimen comes from a study of blood T cell repertoires in COVID-19. Whole-study context: The recovered donors of Cohort 3 showed two negative PCRs, clearance, or symptom resolution.

The V and J ends lost 3 bases and 4 bases, in that order; junction bases with no gene match: 5. In germline, CDR1 is LGHDT, CDR2 YNNKEL (reference sequence). This CDR3 contains 14 residues. Libraries were prepared by immunoSEQ multiplex PCR; TCRdb keeps only in-frame clonotypes and omits some of them. The sample contains fewer than 200,000 clones, around 79% of which appear only once. Sequencing was done on a sample of PBMCs or T cells enriched from blood (not recorded which). The V gene is TRBV3-1 (or the pseudogene TRBV3-2), the J gene TRBJ2-5, with 7 bases fitting TRBD2. This TCR was recovered from a woman in her seventies in a cohort exposed to, infected with or recovered from COVID-19 (not recorded which). The CDR3 nucleotides read TGTGCCAGCAGCCAGAGGACTAGATCAGAGACCCAGTACTTC. Translated, it gives CASSQRTRSETQYF.